This note documents a single T cell receptor (beta chain) sequence. Its antigen is as yet unknown. V was pared by 4 bases and J by 0 bases, with 7 bases of the junction left unmatched. Germline V gives CDR1 SGHRS, CDR2 YFSETQ. This CDR3 is 16 amino acids long. The PCR ran on 60 Vbeta and 13 Jbeta primers. This table comes from immunoSEQ multiplex PCR, and its TCRdb copy is limited to in-frame clones, with some not included. Of about 120,000 clones detected, about three fifths appear once; the ten largest clones hold 9% to 10%. These data come from a study of cytomegalovirus exposure and HLA in healthy donors. Overall study results and limits: Per published reports, the classifier diagnosed cytomegalovirus status with high specificity and sensitivity. Researchers reported that a few CMV-associated chains were confirmed in vitro as CMV antigen-specific. Later analysis identified 15,000 to 20,000 TCR beta sequences associated with HLA alleles, using a false discovery rate threshold of 0.05.

Healthy people donating bone marrow made up the donors. The clonotype was recovered from a man in his forties in good health and CMV-seropositive. Material: PBMCs. The gene calls are TRBV5-1 and TRBJ1-3, with 7 bases that match TRBD1. The CDR3 DNA is TGCGCCAGCAGCGCCAGACAGGGAAACTCTGGAAACACCATATATTTT. It codes for CASSARQGNSGNTIYF.